This T cell receptor (beta chain) stems from a study of CD8 T cells in ankylosing spondylitis. V lost 1 base to trimming and J lost 2 bases; unmatched junction nucleotides: 2. The CDR3 spans 14 residues. The germline V gene has CDR1 DFQATT and CDR2 SNEGSKA (reference sequence). This clonotype was counted only a few times. Antigen: not known. Study-level results: CD8+ cells made up the disease-linked clones, which were relatively rare in peripheral blood.

TCRdb redid the calling of the 5' RACE reads with MiXCR, one entry per CDR3 protein. This sample has fewer than 200,000 distinct CDR3 sequences, with around 16% found just once. Sequenced material: blood, either unsorted or a sorted T cell fraction (not recorded which). V usage is TRBV20-1 and J usage is TRBJ1-5; 7 bases are a match to TRBD1. The receptor comes from a male donor with ankylosing spondylitis or in good health (not recorded which). Written as DNA, the CDR3 is TGCAGTGCTAGAGCAGGGGGGGGCAATCAGCCCCAGCATTTT. Translating gives CSARAGGGNQPQHF.